This T cell receptor (beta chain) was found in a study of blood T cell repertoires in COVID-19. Study-level information: The United States, Italy and Spain provided the acute and convalescent COVID-19 samples. The analysed material was cDNA or gDNA that came from T cells, B-cell-depleted T cells, or PBMCs.

CDR1 and CDR2 (germline): MDHEN, SYDVKM. The CDR3 loop spans 17 amino acids. V lost 7 bases and J lost 1, with 17 bases in between. Authors' analysis steps: Quantification of nucleated cells was approximated via reference gene primer amplification. Only in-frame clones appear in the TCRdb table, and some are missing; sequencing was by immunoSEQ multiplex PCR. Clonal size and the V and J genes are those of that table, whereas D and trimming came from the DNA. This table has 250,000 or so clones, around 88% appearing once. Sequenced: peripheral blood. The genes are TRBV28 and TRBJ1-6, with D perhaps matching TRBD1 (5 bases). This TCR came from an elderly man with acute or convalescent COVID-19. CDR3 amino acids: CASNQQGFGSYNSPLHF. CDR3 in DNA: TGTGCCAGCAATCAGCAGGGTTTTGGGTCCTATAATTCACCCCTCCACTTT.